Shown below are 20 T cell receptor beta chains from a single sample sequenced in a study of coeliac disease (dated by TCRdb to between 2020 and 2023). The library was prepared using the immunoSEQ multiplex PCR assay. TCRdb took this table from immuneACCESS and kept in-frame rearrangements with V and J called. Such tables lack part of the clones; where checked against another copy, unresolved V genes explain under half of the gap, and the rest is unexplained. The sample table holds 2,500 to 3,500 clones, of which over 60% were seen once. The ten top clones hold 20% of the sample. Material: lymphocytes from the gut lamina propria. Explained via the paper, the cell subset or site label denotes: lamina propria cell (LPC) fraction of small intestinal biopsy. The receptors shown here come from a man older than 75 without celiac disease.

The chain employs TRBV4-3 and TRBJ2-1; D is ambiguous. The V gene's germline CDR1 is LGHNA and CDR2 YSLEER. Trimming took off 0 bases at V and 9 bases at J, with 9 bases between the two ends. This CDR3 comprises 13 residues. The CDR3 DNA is TGCGCCAGCAGCCAAGATCGGGTGGGTGAGCAGTTCTTC. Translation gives CASSQDRVGEQFF.

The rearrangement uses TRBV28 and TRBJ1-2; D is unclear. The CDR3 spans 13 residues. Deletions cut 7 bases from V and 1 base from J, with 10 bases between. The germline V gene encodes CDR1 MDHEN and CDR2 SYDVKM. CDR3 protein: CASNAPVNYGYTF. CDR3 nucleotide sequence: TGTGCCAGCAATGCGCCGGTTAACTATGGCTACACCTTC.

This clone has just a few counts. CDR3 residues: CASSEDGRATDTQYF. For the CDR3, the DNA is TGTGCCAGCAGTGAAGATGGTAGAGCCACAGATACGCAGTATTTT. The chain links TRBV25-1 to TRBJ2-3; D is undetermined. CDR1 is MGHDK, CDR2 SYGVNS, per germline. V shed 2 bases and J shed 2 bases, with 11 bases lying between them. The CDR3 extends over 15 amino acids.

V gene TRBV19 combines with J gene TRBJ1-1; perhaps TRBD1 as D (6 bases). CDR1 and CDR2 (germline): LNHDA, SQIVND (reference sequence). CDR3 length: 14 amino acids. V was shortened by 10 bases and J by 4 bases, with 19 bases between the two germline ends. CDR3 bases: TGTGCCACTGCCATGGGGGGGGGCTTCACTGAAGCTTTCTTT. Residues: CATAMGGGFTEAFF.

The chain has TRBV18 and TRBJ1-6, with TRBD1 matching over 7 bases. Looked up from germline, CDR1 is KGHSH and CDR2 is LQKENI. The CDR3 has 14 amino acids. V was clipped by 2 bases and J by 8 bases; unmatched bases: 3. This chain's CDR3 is CASSPGQGDSPLHF. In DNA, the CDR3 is TGTGCCAGCTCACCAGGGCAGGGGGATTCACCCCTCCACTTT.

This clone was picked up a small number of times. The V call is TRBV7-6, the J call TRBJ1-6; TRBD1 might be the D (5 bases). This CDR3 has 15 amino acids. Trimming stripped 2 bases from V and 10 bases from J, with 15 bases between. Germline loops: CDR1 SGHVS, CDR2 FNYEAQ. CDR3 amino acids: CASSLSGASGSPLHF. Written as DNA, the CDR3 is TGTGCCAGCAGCTTAAGTGGGGCGTCGGGCTCACCCCTCCACTTT.

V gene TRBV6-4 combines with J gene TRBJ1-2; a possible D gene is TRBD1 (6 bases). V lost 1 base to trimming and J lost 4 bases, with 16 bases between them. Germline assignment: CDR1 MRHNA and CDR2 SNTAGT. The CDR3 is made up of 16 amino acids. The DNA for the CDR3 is TGTGCCAGCAGTGACTATGGGGACACGGACCTCTATGGCTACACCTTC. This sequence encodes CASSDYGDTDLYGYTF.

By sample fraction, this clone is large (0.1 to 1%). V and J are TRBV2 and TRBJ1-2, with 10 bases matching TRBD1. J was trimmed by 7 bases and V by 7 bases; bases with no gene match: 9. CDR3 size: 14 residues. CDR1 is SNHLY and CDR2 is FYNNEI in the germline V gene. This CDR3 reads CASTERGQGSGYTF. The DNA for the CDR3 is TGTGCCAGCACCGAGAGGGGACAGGGGTCTGGCTACACCTTC.

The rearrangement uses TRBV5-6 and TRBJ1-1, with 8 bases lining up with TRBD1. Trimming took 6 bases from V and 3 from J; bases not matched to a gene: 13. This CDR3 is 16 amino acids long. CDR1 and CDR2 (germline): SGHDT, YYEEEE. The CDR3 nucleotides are TGTGCCAGCATGTTCGGACAGGGAAAGGGGCACACTGAAGCTTTCTTT. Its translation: CASMFGQGKGHTEAFF.

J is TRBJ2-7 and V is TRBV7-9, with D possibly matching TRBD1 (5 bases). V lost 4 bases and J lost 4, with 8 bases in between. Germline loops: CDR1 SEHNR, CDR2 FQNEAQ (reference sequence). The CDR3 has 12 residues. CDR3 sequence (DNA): TGTGCCAGCAGCTCCCAGGGTTACGAGCAGTACTTC. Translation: CASSSQGYEQYF.

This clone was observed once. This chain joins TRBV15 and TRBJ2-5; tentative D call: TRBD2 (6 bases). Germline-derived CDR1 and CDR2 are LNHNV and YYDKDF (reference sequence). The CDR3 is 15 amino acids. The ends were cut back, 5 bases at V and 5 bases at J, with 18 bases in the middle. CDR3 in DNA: TGTGCCACCAGCTCGCAGAGGCTAGCGCGGGAGACCCAGTACTTC. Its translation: CATSSQRLARETQYF.

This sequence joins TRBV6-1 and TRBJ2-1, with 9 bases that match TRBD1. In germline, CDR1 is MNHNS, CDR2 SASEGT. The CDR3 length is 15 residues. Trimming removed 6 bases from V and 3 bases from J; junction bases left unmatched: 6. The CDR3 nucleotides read TGTGCCAGCAGCCCCACAGGGGGCAGCTACAATGAGCAGTTCTTC. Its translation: CASSPTGGSYNEQFF.

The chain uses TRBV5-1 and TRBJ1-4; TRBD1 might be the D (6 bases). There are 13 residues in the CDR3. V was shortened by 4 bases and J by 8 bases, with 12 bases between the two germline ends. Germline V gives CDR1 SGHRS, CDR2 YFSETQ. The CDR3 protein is CASSPGHPEKLFF. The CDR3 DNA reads TGCGCCAGCAGCCCGGGACACCCGGAAAAACTGTTTTTT.

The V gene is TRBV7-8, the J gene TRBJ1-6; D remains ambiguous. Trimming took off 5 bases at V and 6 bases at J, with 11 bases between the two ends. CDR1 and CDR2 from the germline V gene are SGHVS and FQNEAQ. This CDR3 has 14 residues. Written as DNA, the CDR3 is TGTGCCAGCAGCCCCCGTCAGGTTAATTCACCCCTCCACTTT. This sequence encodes CASSPRQVNSPLHF. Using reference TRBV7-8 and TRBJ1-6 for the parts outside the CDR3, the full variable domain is GAGVSQSPRYKVAKRGQDVALRCDPISGHVSLFWYQQALGQGPEFLTYFQNEAQLDKSGLPSDRFFAERPEGSVSTLKIQRTQQEDSAVYLCASSPRQVNSPLHFGNGTRLTVT.

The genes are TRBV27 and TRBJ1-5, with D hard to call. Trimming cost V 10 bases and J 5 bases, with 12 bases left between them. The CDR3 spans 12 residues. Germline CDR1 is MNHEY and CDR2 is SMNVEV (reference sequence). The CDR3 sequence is CATRNGHQPQHF. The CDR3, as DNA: TGTGCCACCAGAAATGGGCATCAGCCCCAGCATTTT.

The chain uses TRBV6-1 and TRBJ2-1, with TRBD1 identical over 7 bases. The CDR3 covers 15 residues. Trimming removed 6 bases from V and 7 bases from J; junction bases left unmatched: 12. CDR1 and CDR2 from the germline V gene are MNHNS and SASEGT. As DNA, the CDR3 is TGTGCCAGCAGCCGAGACAGGGCCCTGAGAAATGAGCAGTTCTTC. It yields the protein CASSRDRALRNEQFF.

CDR3 protein: CATSSGPSYEQYF. The CDR3 DNA reads as TGCGCCACTTCTAGCGGACCTTCCTACGAGCAGTACTTC. V usage is TRBV10-1 and J usage is TRBJ2-7, with 7 bases lining up with TRBD2. Trimming cost V 10 bases and J 1 base; bases outside gene matches: 7. The CDR3 has 13 residues. CDR1 WNHNN and CDR2 SYGVQD come from the germline V gene (reference sequence).

DNA for the CDR3: TGTGCCAGCAGCGTAGCCCGCGTATCTTTCACCGAGCAGTACTTC. This translates into CASSVARVSFTEQYF. This chain joins TRBV9 and TRBJ2-7; the D is unclear. The CDR3 has 15 residues. V was clipped by 0 bases and J by 6 bases, with 16 bases between them. In germline, CDR1 is SGDLS, CDR2 YYNGEE.

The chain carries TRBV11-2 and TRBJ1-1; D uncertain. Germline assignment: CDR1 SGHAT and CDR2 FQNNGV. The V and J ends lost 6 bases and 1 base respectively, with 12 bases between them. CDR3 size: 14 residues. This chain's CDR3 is CASRPGYQNTEAFF. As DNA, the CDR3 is TGTGCCAGCAGGCCCGGGTATCAGAACACTGAAGCTTTCTTT.

CDR3 DNA sequence: TGTGCCAGCTCACAGACCCAAGGAGCGGGAACAGATACGCAGTATTTT. This sequence encodes CASSQTQGAGTDTQYF. The chain couples TRBV18 to TRBJ2-3; TRBD2 matches at 7 bases. V trimming: 4 bases; J trimming: 3 bases; junction bases outside the gene matches: 10. Per germline, CDR1 KGHSH and CDR2 LQKENI. CDR3 length: 16 residues.